Below, 16 T cell receptor beta chains from the same sample are listed, as sequenced in a study of identical twins. TCRdb ran MiXCR on the 5' RACE reads and lists one entry per CDR3 protein. The sample has 690,000 or so distinct CDR3 sequences; 8.5% to 9% are singletons. This sample was shared with a second study, whose subject was yellow fever vaccine responses in identical twins.

The sample comprised PBMCs. Receptors originate from a young woman in good health.

This clonotype appeared many times. The V gene is TRBV6-2 or TRBV6-3, the J gene TRBJ1-1; TRBD1 is a possible D gene (6 bases). The V gene lost 5 bases and the J gene lost 1 base, with 14 bases spanning the gap. The CDR3 covers 15 residues. Germline V gives CDR1 MNHEY, CDR2 SVGEGT. CDR3 region: CASSTLGQPNTEAFF. CDR3 sequence (DNA): TGTGCCAGCAGTACCCTAGGACAGCCGAACACTGAAGCTTTCTTT.

This clonotype was found many times. The rearrangement uses TRBV12-3 or TRBV12-4 and TRBJ2-1; D gene ambiguous. The length of the CDR3 is 15 residues. Trimming shortened V by 6 bases and J by 5 bases, and 17 bases separated the two germline ends. CDR3 nucleotides: TGTGCCAGCAGCACCCCCGGGCAGGCGGACAATGAGCAGTTCTTC. It specifies CASSTPGQADNEQFF.

The chain employs TRBV28 and TRBJ2-1, with D perhaps matching TRBD2 (6 bases). Germline lookup yields CDR1 MDHEN and CDR2 SYDVKM. The V gene lost 5 bases and the J gene lost 9 bases, with 14 bases spanning the gap. The CDR3 has 13 amino acids. In nucleotides, the CDR3 is TGTGCCAGCAGTCGGGGGTCCACGAGTGAGCAGTTCTTC. It codes for CASSRGSTSEQFF.

This clonotype was seen a handful of times. The chain couples TRBV7-9 to TRBJ2-7, with TRBD2 as a possible D gene (6 bases). CDR3 length equals 16 residues. V lost 1 base, J lost 4 bases, and 17 bases lay in between. CDR1 and CDR2 (germline): SEHNR, FQNEAQ (reference sequence). The chain's CDR3 is CASSLGGREFNYEQYF. For the CDR3, the DNA is TGTGCCAGCAGCTTAGGTGGCCGGGAGTTTAATTACGAGCAGTACTTC.

This clonotype was observed a handful of times. The chain joins TRBV6-7 to TRBJ2-7; 7 bases align to TRBD1. TRBV6-7 belongs to the ORF category, with a function that is uncertain. The CDR3 covers 16 residues. V lost 6 bases to trimming and J lost 0 bases; unmatched junction nucleotides: 11. This CDR3 is CASRQNGAGGSYEQYF. For the CDR3, the DNA is TGTGCCAGCAGACAAAACGGGGCAGGGGGCTCCTACGAGCAGTACTTC.

The chain carries TRBV29-1 and TRBJ2-2, with D unclear. From germline, CDR1 is SQVTM and CDR2 ANQGSEA. V was trimmed by 7 bases and J by 7 bases, leaving 10 bases between them. The CDR3 contains 11 residues. CDR3 amino acids: CSANGYGELFF. CDR3 DNA sequence: TGCAGCGCCAATGGATACGGGGAGCTGTTTTTT.

This clonotype was picked up many times. The chain uses TRBV20-1 and TRBJ2-1, with 10 bases that match TRBD2. The CDR3 is made up of 15 amino acids. From germline, CDR1 is DFQATT and CDR2 SNEGSKA (reference sequence). Unmatched junction bases numbered 13, after V lost 6 bases and J lost 8 bases. The CDR3 is CSATEGASGSDEQFF. CDR3 DNA sequence: TGCAGTGCGACCGAGGGGGCTAGCGGGAGTGATGAGCAGTTCTTC.

This clonotype was counted between two and nine times. J is TRBJ1-1 and V is TRBV6-4; D is possibly TRBD1 (6 bases). The CDR3 is 15 residues long. Germline CDR1 and CDR2: MRHNA and SNTAGT. The V gene lost 8 bases and the J gene lost 5 bases, with 21 bases spanning the gap. For the CDR3, the DNA is TGTGCCAGCGCGAAGGACAGCGGATTAGTTACTGAAGCTTTCTTT. Its translation: CASAKDSGLVTEAFF.

This clonotype was detected many times. The rearrangement links TRBV7-2 to TRBJ1-1; the D is unclear. This CDR3 is 13 amino acids long. Germline V gives CDR1 SGHTA, CDR2 FQGNSA. V lost 7 bases and J lost 1, with 10 bases in between. CDR3 coding DNA: TGTGCCAGCACCCTTCGAGAGAACACTGAAGCTTTCTTT. Its translation: CASTLRENTEAFF.

This clonotype was recorded many times. CDR3 loop: CASSHYLTREGNHNEQFF. The CDR3 DNA follows: TGCGCCAGCAGCCACTACCTAACGCGGGAGGGCAACCACAATGAGCAGTTCTTC. The V call is TRBV4-1, the J call TRBJ2-1, with TRBD2 matching over 9 bases. Losses at the gene ends were 3 bases for V and 5 bases for J; bases not matched to a gene: 14. CDR1 and CDR2 from the germline V gene are MGHRA and YSYEKL. The CDR3 is 18 amino acids.

This clonotype has a handful of counts. The V gene is TRBV15, the J gene TRBJ1-1, with 9 positions matching TRBD1. Losses at the gene ends were 9 bases for V and 3 bases for J; bases not matched to a gene: 5. Germline loops: CDR1 LNHNV, CDR2 YYDKDF (reference sequence). The length of the CDR3 is 13 residues. The CDR3 region has the DNA TGTGCCACAAGGACAGGGGAAGACACTGAAGCTTTCTTT. Translated, it gives CATRTGEDTEAFF.

This clonotype was counted many times. The chain employs TRBV6-6 and TRBJ2-5; D is undetermined. CDR3 length: 13 amino acids. Trimming took off 2 bases at V and 1 base at J, with 5 bases between the two ends. Germline CDR1 reads MNHNY; CDR2 reads SVGAGI (reference sequence). DNA of the CDR3: TGTGCCAGCAGTTACGCCAGCCAAGAGACCCAGTACTTC. Protein sequence: CASSYASQETQYF.

The chain combines TRBV9 with TRBJ2-1, with 7 bases matching TRBD2. V gave up 0 bases and J gave up 5 bases; unmatched junction bases: 5. The germline CDR1 and CDR2 sequences are SGDLS and YYNGEE. This CDR3 is 15 amino acids long. The CDR3 DNA is TGTGCCAGCAGCGTAGGTTCTAGCGGAAACAATGAGCAGTTCTTC. Protein product: CASSVGSSGNNEQFF.

The chain has TRBV20-1 and TRBJ2-3; D might be TRBD1 (5 bases). This CDR3 is 11 amino acids long. Trimming took 3 bases from V and 11 from J, leaving 12 bases between them. The germline V gene encodes CDR1 DFQATT and CDR2 SNEGSKA (reference sequence). The CDR3 reads CSASRGNEQYF. As DNA, the CDR3 is TGCAGTGCTAGTAGGGGTAATGAGCAGTATTTT.

CDR3 in DNA: TGTGCCAGCGGCCAACAGGGCTACGAGCAGTACTTC. Protein: CASGQQGYEQYF. The chain has TRBV6-2 or TRBV6-3 and TRBJ2-7; TRBD1 might be the D (6 bases). The germline V gene encodes CDR1 MNHEY and CDR2 SVGEGT. The V and J ends lost 8 bases and 3 bases respectively, with 11 bases between them. CDR3 length equals 12 residues.

The chain combines TRBV6-5 with TRBJ2-1; 10 bases map to TRBD2. V lost 0 bases, J lost 8 bases, and 13 bases stayed unmatched. Looked up from germline, CDR1 is MNHEY and CDR2 is SVGAGI. The CDR3 has 18 amino acids. CDR3 bases: TGTGCCAGCAGTTACTCAGCTCCGGGACTAGCGTCTGTCGATGAGCAGTTCTTC. Amino acids: CASSYSAPGLASVDEQFF.